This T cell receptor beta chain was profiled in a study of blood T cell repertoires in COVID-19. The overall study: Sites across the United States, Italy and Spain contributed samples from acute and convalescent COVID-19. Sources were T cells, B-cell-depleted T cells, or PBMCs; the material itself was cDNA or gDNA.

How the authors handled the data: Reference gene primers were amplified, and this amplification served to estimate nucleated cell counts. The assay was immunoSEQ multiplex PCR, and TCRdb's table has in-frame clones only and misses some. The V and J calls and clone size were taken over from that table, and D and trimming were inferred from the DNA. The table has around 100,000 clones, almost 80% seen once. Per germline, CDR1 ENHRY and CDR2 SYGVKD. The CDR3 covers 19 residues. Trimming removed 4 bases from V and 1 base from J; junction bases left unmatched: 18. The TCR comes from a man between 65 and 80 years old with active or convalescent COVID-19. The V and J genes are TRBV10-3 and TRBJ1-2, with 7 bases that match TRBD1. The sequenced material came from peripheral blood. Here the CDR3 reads CAISVYRTGSRQGNYGYTF. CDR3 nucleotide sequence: TGTGCCATCAGTGTTTATCGAACAGGAAGCCGACAGGGTAACTATGGCTACACCTTC.